This note documents a single TCR beta chain sequence. This entry comes from a study of blood T cell repertoires in COVID-19. TCRdb keeps only in-frame clones here, not all; method: immunoSEQ multiplex PCR. The sample records some 77,000 clones, nearly 90% being singletons. From germline, CDR1 is SGHNT and CDR2 YENEEA. This CDR3 is 16 amino acids long. V lost 5 bases to trimming and J lost 9 bases; unmatched junction nucleotides: 15. Specimen: peripheral blood. The chain uses TRBV11-3 and TRBJ2-1; TRBD2 aligns across 8 bases. The receptor was isolated from a woman of 80 years or more with active or convalescent COVID-19. The CDR3 DNA is TGTGCCAGCAGCCCCCTTGTGGTAGCGGGAAGTGGTGAGCAGTTCTTC. Protein sequence: CASSPLVVAGSGEQFF.